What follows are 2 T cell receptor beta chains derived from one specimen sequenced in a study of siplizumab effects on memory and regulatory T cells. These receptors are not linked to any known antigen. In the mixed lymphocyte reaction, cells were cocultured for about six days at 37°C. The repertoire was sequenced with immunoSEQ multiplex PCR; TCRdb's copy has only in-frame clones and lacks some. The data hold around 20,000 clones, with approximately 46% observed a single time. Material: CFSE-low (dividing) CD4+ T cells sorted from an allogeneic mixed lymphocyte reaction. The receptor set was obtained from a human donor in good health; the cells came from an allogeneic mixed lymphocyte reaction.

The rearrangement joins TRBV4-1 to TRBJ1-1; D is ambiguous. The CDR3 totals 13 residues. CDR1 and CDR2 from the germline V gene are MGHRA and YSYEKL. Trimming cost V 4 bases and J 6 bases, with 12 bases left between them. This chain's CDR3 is CASSPQASAEAFF. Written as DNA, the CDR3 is TGCGCCAGCAGCCCCCAGGCGAGCGCTGAAGCTTTCTTT.

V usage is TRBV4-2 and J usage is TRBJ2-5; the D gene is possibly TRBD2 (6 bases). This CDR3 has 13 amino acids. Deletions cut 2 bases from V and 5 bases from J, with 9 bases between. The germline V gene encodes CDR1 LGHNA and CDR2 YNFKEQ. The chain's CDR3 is CASSQLATETQYF. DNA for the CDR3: TGTGCCAGCAGCCAACTAGCGACCGAGACCCAGTACTTC.